A selection of T cell receptor beta chains follows, all from one sample in a study of T cells in Graves' hyperthyroidism and ophthalmopathy. Each CDR3 protein gets one entry after TCRdb re-called the multiplex PCR reads with MiXCR. This repertoire shows roughly 300,000 distinct CDR3 sequences, around a fifth found once; its top ten account for 50%. The sample taken for sequencing was blood. The receptors derive from a woman aged 45 to 65 with Graves' hyperthyroidism. CDR3s include the opening cysteine and the closing phenylalanine or tryptophan. D genes are given only for firm matches. Only part of the rows carry a size: once, few, many, or a class if the clone is expanded.

d_gene	j_gene	abundance	v_gene	CDR3nt	CDR3aa
TRBD2	TRBJ2-3	many	TRBV11-2	TGTGCCAGCAGCTTATTATCCGCGGGAGTGTCAGATACGCAGTATTTT	CASSLLSAGVSDTQYF
.	TRBJ2-7	many	TRBV29-1	TGCAGCGTTGGGTTGCAGGGGGAGCAGTACTTC	CSVGLQGEQYF
TRBD1	TRBJ2-5	few	TRBV11-3	TGTGCCAGCAGCCCAGGGACAGGGAACCAAGAGACCCAGTACTTC	CASSPGTGNQETQYF
.	TRBJ1-3	.	TRBV27	TGTGCCAGTATGTGGGGAAACACCATATATTTT	CASMWGNTIYF
.	TRBJ1-1	.	TRBV14	TGTGCCAGCAGCCAAGGACTAAAAGCTTTCTTT	CASSQGLKAFF
.	TRBJ1-1	many	TRBV6-1	TGTGCCACCCTCCAAACAGGGAGCACTGAAGCTTTCTTT	CATLQTGSTEAFF
.	TRBJ1-3	few	TRBV6-1	TGTGCCAGCAGTTCCGCAGGGGCTGGAAACACCATATATTTT	CASSSAGAGNTIYF
TRBD1	TRBJ2-1	few	TRBV7-3	TGTGCCAGCAGCTTAGAAGGGACAGGGAGAAATGAGCAGTTCTTC	CASSLEGTGRNEQFF
TRBD2	TRBJ2-5	many	TRBV29-1	TGCAGCGGTCGACTAGCGGGGGGGAAGACCCAGTACTTC	CSGRLAGGKTQYF
TRBD1	TRBJ2-5	many	TRBV2	TGTGCCAGCAGTGGACAGGGGACCAACCAAGAGACCCAGTACTTC	CASSGQGTNQETQYF
.	TRBJ2-1	.	TRBV7-9	TGTGCCAGCAGCTCTACCAATGAGCAGTTCTTC	CASSSTNEQFF